This entry concerns a single T cell receptor (beta chain). These data are taken from a study of CD8 T cells in Susac syndrome. The V gene's germline CDR1 is SGDLS and CDR2 YYNGEE. The CDR3 is made up of 14 amino acids. Trimming took 4 bases from V and 7 from J, leaving 14 bases between them. Sequencing of TCR beta, carried out with a high-throughput approach, was applied to CD8+ and CD4+ T cells from the blood. When the RNA was reverse transcribed, random hexamers were used with an input of about 0.5 to 1 ug. The CDR3 of TCR beta was amplified by immunoSEQ multiplex PCR across 54 Vbeta and 13 Jbeta. TCRdb itself ran the immunoSEQ multiplex PCR reads through MiXCR, one entry per CDR3 protein. The table includes around 99,000 distinct CDR3 sequences, roughly 95% detected once.

The source material was CD4+ T cells from PBMCs. V gene TRBV9 combines with J gene TRBJ2-2, with a possible D match to TRBD1 (6 bases). The source is a human donor in good health. Written as DNA, the CDR3 is TGTGCCAGCAGCCCACAGGGATGGAACGGGGAGCTGTTTTTT. Its protein product is CASSPQGWNGELFF.